The table lists the clone carrying this TCR beta chain with many counts. The data belong to a study of T cells in Graves' hyperthyroidism and ophthalmopathy. Authors of the study amplified TCR beta CDR3 regions from RNA transcripts. With the HTBI primer set, the TCR CDR3 went through a first round of RT-PCR. TCRdb analysed the multiplex PCR reads with MiXCR anew, one entry per CDR3 protein. The table records a few hundred thousand distinct CDR3 sequences, just over 45% of them present only once. The sample consisted of peripheral blood or thyroid tissue (not recorded which). This TCR was recovered from a woman between 18 and 30 years old with Graves' hyperthyroidism.

CDR3 nucleotides: TGCGCCAGCAGCTTAGACGGACCTAATCAGCCCCAGCATTTT. Amino acids: CASSLDGPNQPQHF. V and J are TRBV5-1 and TRBJ1-5; D unresolved. CDR3 size: 14 residues. The V gene lost 2 bases and the J gene lost 4 bases, with 10 bases spanning the gap. Germline CDR1 is SGHRS and CDR2 is YFSETQ.